This T cell receptor (beta chain) is drawn from a study of blood T cell repertoires in COVID-19. Looking at the study overall: The origin of the acute and convalescent COVID-19 samples was the United States, Italy and Spain.

Germline V gives CDR1 SGHTA, CDR2 FQGNSA. This CDR3 has 15 residues. Trimming at V came to 1 base and at J to 7 bases, leaving 8 bases not matched to a gene. TCRdb's copy holds only in-frame clones and misses some; the assay was immunoSEQ multiplex PCR. This table holds about 310,000 clones, around 90% found once. This clonotype was sampled from a woman aged 18-30 years who had recovered from COVID-19. The chain employs TRBV7-2 and TRBJ2-7; 9 bases map to TRBD2. Sequencing was done on a sample of PBMCs or T cells enriched from blood (not recorded which). This chain's CDR3 is CASSLEGGRAREQYF. The CDR3 DNA sequence: TGTGCCAGCAGCTTAGAGGGCGGGAGGGCCAGGGAGCAGTACTTC.